Following are 30 T cell receptor beta chains from one sample sequenced in a study of T cells in Graves' hyperthyroidism and ophthalmopathy. RNA transcripts yielded amplified TCR beta CDR3 regions. Initially, a first-round RT-PCR of the TCR CDR3 employed the HTBI primer set. TCRdb fed the multiplex PCR reads into MiXCR, producing one record per CDR3 protein. There are 480,000 or so distinct CDR3 sequences in the sample; 40% to 55% occur only once, and 44% lies in the top ten. Sequencing was done on a sample of peripheral blood or thyroid tissue (not recorded which). These receptors were obtained from an adult woman with Graves' disease, either hyperthyroidism or ophthalmopathy (not recorded which).

The gene calls are TRBV10-3 and TRBJ2-7; the match to TRBD1 covers 7 bases. The CDR3 contains 13 residues. Germline CDR1 and CDR2: ENHRY and SYGVKD. With 6 bases clipped from V and 3 bases from J, the junction kept 5 bases outside the gene matches. The DNA of the CDR3 is TGTGCCATCAGGTCGGACAGGAACTACGAGCAGTACTTC. This translates into CAIRSDRNYEQYF.

Regarding this clonotype: An end of the junction does not agree with germline; a read error may underlie this. This chain links TRBV10-2 with TRBJ2-5; TRBD2 might be the D (5 bases). The CDR3 extends over 15 amino acids. Germline CDR1 reads WSHSY; CDR2 reads SAAADI. The CDR3 nucleotides are TGCGCCATCAGTGAAGACGAGTCGGGGAAAGAGACCCAGTACTTC. Amino acids: CAISEDESGKETQYF.

Comment on this clonotype: At one end the junction does not follow the germline gene, possibly because of a read error. This chain joins TRBV6-5 and TRBJ2-5; D might be TRBD1 or TRBD2, each matching 5 bases. This CDR3 spans 13 amino acids. CDR1 is MNHEY, CDR2 SVGAGI, per germline. The CDR3 nucleotides read TGTGCCATCAGTGAGGGACCTCGAGAGACCCAGTACTTC. It specifies CAISEGPRETQYF.

This clonotype occurred a few times. The chain employs TRBV2 and TRBJ1-1; no reliable D call. CDR1 is SNHLY and CDR2 is FYNNEI in the germline V gene. The CDR3 sequence is 14 residues long. With 6 bases removed from V and 8 bases from J, the gap between germline ends came to 19 bases. CDR3 sequence: CASRETSKSREAFF. CDR3 bases: TGTGCCAGCAGGGAGACATCCAAAAGCCGAGAAGCTTTCTTT.

The chain is built from TRBV30 and TRBJ1-5; 9 positions match TRBD1. Germline V gene data show CDR1 as GTSNPN and CDR2 as SVGIG (reference sequence). The junction had 1 base not matched to a gene; V was cut back by 1 base and J by 6 bases. The CDR3 extends over 13 amino acids. In DNA form, the CDR3 reads TGTGCCTGGAGTGGACAGGGGGGTCAGCCCCAGCATTTT. This encodes CAWSGQGGQPQHF.

The rearrangement uses TRBV5-1 and TRBJ2-6; D is ambiguous. This CDR3 comprises 15 residues. V was clipped by 1 base and J by 4 bases, with 9 bases between them. CDR1 is SGHRS and CDR2 is YFSETQ in the germline V gene. This chain's CDR3 is CASSLKSPGANVLTF. In DNA form, the CDR3 reads TGCGCCAGCAGCTTGAAGTCTCCCGGGGCCAACGTCCTGACTTTC.

V gene TRBV20-1 combines with J gene TRBJ2-7; a weak D match, TRBD2 (5 bases). Per the germline V gene, CDR1 is DFQATT and CDR2 is SNEGSKA (reference sequence). V was pared by 0 bases and J by 6 bases, with 24 bases between. The CDR3 loop spans 17 amino acids. CDR3 nucleotides: TGCAGTGCTAGAGATACCCCCTCGATACTGGGAGCGCGCGAGCAGTACTTC. Amino acids: CSARDTPSILGAREQYF.

This clonotype appeared many times. V and J are TRBV12-3 or TRBV12-4 and TRBJ1-4; D is perhaps TRBD1 (5 bases). The CDR3 runs 16 residues. V was clipped by 6 bases and J by 7 bases, with 21 bases between them. The CDR3 DNA follows: TGTGCCAGCAGGCCGTTGGGGCGCGGCGGTAGTGAAAAACTGTTTTTT. Amino acid sequence: CASRPLGRGGSEKLFF.

Written as DNA, the CDR3 is TGTGCCAGCAGTTTAGAGCCGGACTTATACACCTTC. Translated, it gives CASSLEPDLYTF. The chain has TRBV12-3 or TRBV12-4 and TRBJ1-2; no reliable D call. The V and J ends lost 1 base and 11 bases respectively, with 11 bases between them. The CDR3 loop spans 12 amino acids.

The CDR3 sequence: CASLHRQGAIDNGYTF. In DNA, the CDR3 is TGTGCCAGCCTTCACAGACAGGGGGCGATTGATAATGGCTACACCTTC. The chain employs TRBV2 and TRBJ1-2; 10 nucleotides agree with TRBD1. Germline CDR1 SNHLY, CDR2 FYNNEI. V shed 8 bases and J 6 bases; nucleotides not matched to a gene: 15. The CDR3 consists of 16 residues.

The chain uses TRBV12-3 or TRBV12-4 and TRBJ2-7, with D tentatively TRBD2 (5 bases). Trimming stripped 6 bases from V and 0 bases from J, with 12 bases between. The CDR3 runs to 14 residues. The CDR3 sequence: CASRREYDSYEQYF. The CDR3 nucleotides read TGTGCCAGCAGGAGGGAGTATGACTCCTACGAGCAGTACTTC.

This clonotype was counted many times. The J gene is TRBJ2-6, the V gene TRBV7-9; D might be TRBD2 (5 bases). This CDR3 has 16 amino acids. Germline lookup yields CDR1 SEHNR and CDR2 FQNEAQ (reference sequence). The V end lost 4 bases, the J end lost 0 bases, and 10 bases lay between the germline ends. The CDR3 region has the DNA TGTGCCAGCAGCTCCAGACGGGACTCTGGGGCCAACGTCCTGACTTTC. This translates into CASSSRRDSGANVLTF.

Comments on this clonotype: The conserved closing phenylalanine or tryptophan is absent in this CDR3, likely reflecting a read error. The limits of the CDR3 on the DNA are not certain, so only TCRdb's listed CDR3 is given. V is TRBV7-9 and J is TRBJ2-7; the D call in the table, TRBD1, was not verified against the DNA. The CDR3 is 8 amino acids long, termini counted. CDR1 SEHNR and CDR2 FQNEAQ come from the germline V gene (reference sequence). The CDR3 sequence: CASSQGPG.

The chain links TRBV6-2 or TRBV6-3 to TRBJ2-1, with no clear D. This CDR3 region has 11 residues. Germline CDR1 and CDR2: MNHEY and SVGEGT. V gave up 2 bases and J gave up 10 bases, with 6 bases separating them. CDR3 sequence: CASSYRREQFF. The CDR3 bases are TGTGCCAGCAGTTACAGACGCGAGCAGTTCTTC.

V and J are TRBV29-1 and TRBJ2-7; D remains ambiguous. V lost 5 bases, J lost 5 bases, and 10 bases lay in between. This CDR3 has 11 residues. The germline CDR1 and CDR2 sequences are SQVTM and ANQGSEA. The CDR3 is CSVRSPNEQYF. The CDR3 DNA follows: TGCAGCGTTAGAAGCCCCAACGAGCAGTACTTC.

CDR3: CASSFEGYTEAFF. CDR3 nucleotide sequence: TGCGCCAGCAGCTTCGAGGGGTACACTGAAGCTTTCTTT. V is TRBV10-2 and J is TRBJ1-1, with a weak D call TRBD1 (5 bases). This CDR3 has 13 residues. Trimming took 6 bases from V and 3 from J, leaving 11 bases between them. Germline loops: CDR1 WSHSY, CDR2 SAAADI.

There are many counts of this clonotype. The rearrangement uses TRBV7-9 and TRBJ1-2; tentatively, D is TRBD1 (6 bases). The germline CDR1 and CDR2 sequences are SEHNR and FQNEAQ (reference sequence). This CDR3 has 11 residues. The germline V and J ends were trimmed by 7 bases and 8 bases, with 11 bases remaining between them. CDR3 amino acids: CASTPGEGYTF. In DNA form, the CDR3 reads TGTGCCAGCACCCCAGGGGAGGGCTACACCTTC.

The V and J genes are TRBV7-2 and TRBJ2-5, with 8 bases fitting TRBD2. Germline trimming cut 2 bases from V and 5 bases from J; bases unmatched to any gene: 7. The CDR3 loop spans 15 amino acids. CDR1 and CDR2 from the germline V gene are SGHTA and FQGNSA. DNA for the CDR3: TGTGCCAGCAGCTTATCCGGGAGGGACGGGGAGACCCAGTACTTC. Amino acid sequence: CASSLSGRDGETQYF.

This clonotype came up a few times. The V and J genes are TRBV6-6 and TRBJ1-6; no reliable D call. Deletions cut 2 bases from V and 8 bases from J, with 13 bases between. The CDR3 contains 15 residues. Germline lookup yields CDR1 MNHNY and CDR2 SVGAGI (reference sequence). The CDR3 loop is CASSYLGRWDSPLHF. The CDR3 DNA follows: TGTGCCAGCAGTTACCTTGGACGGTGGGATTCACCCCTCCACTTT.

This clonotype occurred many times. V gene TRBV5-6 combines with J gene TRBJ1-3; D not resolved. Trimming took off 10 bases at V and 0 bases at J, with 11 bases between the two ends. In germline, CDR1 is SGHDT, CDR2 YYEEEE. The CDR3 contains 13 residues. CDR3 region: CAGRGNSGNTIYF. In DNA, the CDR3 is TGTGCCGGCCGAGGGAACTCTGGAAACACCATATATTTT.

This clonotype was observed at least ten times. The chain has TRBV20-1 and TRBJ1-6; 7 positions match TRBD1. Germline V CDR1 and CDR2: DFQATT, SNEGSKA (reference sequence). CDR3 length: 13 residues. The V segment lost 6 bases and the J segment 10 bases; nucleotides outside the gene matches: 9. The CDR3 coding sequence is TGCAGTGCCCATGAGGGGGCAGGCTCACCCCTCCACTTT. This encodes CSAHEGAGSPLHF.

V is TRBV14 and J is TRBJ2-1; D unclear. The V gene's germline CDR1 is SGHDN and CDR2 FVKESK. V lost 1 base and J 12 bases, leaving 7 bases between the germline ends. The CDR3 totals 11 residues. The CDR3: CASSQGAGQFF. Here the CDR3 DNA reads TGTGCCAGCAGCCAAGGAGCCGGGCAGTTCTTC.

In its sample, this clonotype was seen once. The V gene is TRBV5-1, the J gene TRBJ1-2; 7 bases align to TRBD1. The CDR3 covers 15 residues. J was trimmed by 0 bases and V by 5 bases; bases with no gene match: 7. Germline CDR1 reads SGHRS; CDR2 reads YFSETQ. In DNA form, the CDR3 reads TGCGCCAGCAGTTATGACAGGGCGGCTAACTATGGCTACACCTTC. Translating gives CASSYDRAANYGYTF.

This clonotype came up a few times. The chain links TRBV12-3 or TRBV12-4 to TRBJ2-7, with 10 bases aligning to TRBD2. The V segment lost 2 bases and the J segment 6 bases; nucleotides outside the gene matches: 7. The CDR3 has 15 residues. The CDR3 protein is CASSLTTGLAVEQYF. CDR3 in DNA: TGTGCCAGCAGTTTAACCACCGGACTAGCGGTCGAGCAGTACTTC.

This clonotype was picked up many times. The chain has TRBV11-2 and TRBJ2-2; D gene unclear. Trimming left V 4 bases short and J 5 bases short, with 8 bases between. Germline V gene data show CDR1 as SGHAT and CDR2 as FQNNGV. The length of the CDR3 is 13 residues. The CDR3 spells CASSSRLTGELFF. CDR3 in DNA: TGTGCCAGCAGCTCGAGACTTACCGGGGAGCTGTTTTTT.

The chain couples TRBV29-1 to TRBJ2-7, with D perhaps given as TRBD1 or TRBD2 (6 bases each). CDR1 and CDR2 from the germline V gene are SQVTM and ANQGSEA. V was pared by 7 bases and J by 3 bases, with 16 bases between. CDR3 length: 13 residues. The CDR3, as DNA: TGCAGCGCCTCAAGGGGGGAAGGCTACGAGCAGTACTTC. It encodes CSASRGEGYEQYF.

This clonotype was detected only a few times. The rearrangement joins TRBV5-5 to TRBJ1-3, with D possibly being TRBD1 (5 bases). The germline gives CDR1 SGHKS, CDR2 YYEKEE (reference sequence). Trimming removed 0 bases at V and 1 base at J, with 14 bases between. The CDR3 loop spans 17 amino acids. The CDR3 nucleotides read TGTGCCAGCAGCTTGGCGGGGACCGGACTATCTGGAAACACCATATATTTT. Amino acid sequence: CASSLAGTGLSGNTIYF.

V and J are TRBV28 and TRBJ2-7, with D uncertain. V was cut by 7 bases and J by 6 bases, with 13 bases left in between. CDR1 is MDHEN, CDR2 SYDVKM, per germline. The CDR3 length is 12 residues. The CDR3 sequence is CASTQAPSEQYF. In DNA form, the CDR3 reads TGTGCCAGCACGCAAGCCCCTAGCGAGCAGTACTTC.

This chain connects TRBV2 to TRBJ2-7, with 7 bases matching TRBD1. Germline V gene lookup returns CDR1 SNHLY and CDR2 FYNNEI. V shed 4 bases and J 3 bases; nucleotides not matched to a gene: 9. The length of the CDR3 is 15 residues. The CDR3 protein is CASSGDTGVFYEQYF. DNA for the CDR3: TGTGCCAGCAGTGGGGATACAGGGGTATTCTACGAGCAGTACTTC.

V usage is TRBV5-1 and J usage is TRBJ2-2; D not certain. This CDR3 contains 13 residues. V lost 4 bases and J 3 bases, leaving 7 bases between the germline ends. Germline loops: CDR1 SGHRS, CDR2 YFSETQ. The CDR3: CASSTRDTGELFF. CDR3 nucleotide sequence: TGCGCCAGCAGCACCCGGGACACCGGGGAGCTGTTTTTT. Full variable domain (missing parts from reference TRBV5-1 and TRBJ2-2): KAGVTQTPRYLIKTRGQQVTLSCSPISGHRSVSWYQQTPGQGLQFLFEYFSETQRNKGNFPGRFSGRQFSNSRSEMNVSTLELGDSALYLCASSTRDTGELFFGEGSRLTVL.